Shown below are 4 T cell receptor beta chains from a single sample sequenced in a study of Ad26.COV2.S vaccination and SARS-CoV-2 variants. Treatment described: roughly 20 received Ad26.COV2.S at low or high dose, single or two shots; about 5 received placebo; per-sample allocation not given. Samples came from day 63 after the first vaccine or placebo injection. Only in-frame clones appear in the TCRdb table, and some are missing; sequencing was by immunoSEQ multiplex PCR. The table includes 380,000 or so clones, 83% detected once. The sequenced sample was peripheral blood, obtained in a trial of Ad26.COV2.S vaccine versus placebo. The receptors shown here come from a person aged 18 to 59 who received the Ad26.COV2.S COVID-19 vaccine or a placebo.

This rearrangement joins TRBV7-2 to TRBJ2-7; 10 nucleotides match TRBD2. Germline loops: CDR1 SGHTA, CDR2 FQGNSA. The ends lost 0 bases at V and 2 bases at J; junction bases unmatched: 1. The CDR3 contains 15 residues. CDR3 DNA: TGTGCCAGCAGCTTAGCCGGGACTAGCGCCTACGAGCAGTACTTC. Amino acids: CASSLAGTSAYEQYF.

This rearrangement joins TRBV4-1 to TRBJ2-3; TRBD2 aligns across 10 bases. The germline CDR1 and CDR2 sequences are MGHRA and YSYEKL. The CDR3 length is 16 residues. The V and J ends lost 4 bases and 0 bases, in that order; junction bases with no gene match: 4. CDR3 nucleotide sequence: TGCGCCAGCAGCCTCAGCGGGAGGGCTAGCACAGATACGCAGTATTTT. Its translation is CASSLSGRASTDTQYF.

The J gene is TRBJ2-7, the V gene TRBV5-4; TRBD1 agrees at 8 bases. CDR1 SGHNT and CDR2 YYREEE come from the germline V gene (reference sequence). V trimming: 2 bases; J trimming: 4 bases; junction bases outside the gene matches: 11. There are 16 residues in the CDR3. CDR3 sequence (DNA): TGTGCCAGCAGCTTAAGCTTGGACAGGGCGGGTTACGAGCAGTACTTC. Protein: CASSLSLDRAGYEQYF.

CDR3 DNA: TGTGCCAGCAGCTTAGGCGGGGGGTTCTACGAGCAGTACTTC. Its protein is CASSLGGGFYEQYF. The chain employs TRBV7-2 and TRBJ2-7, with TRBD2 identical over 8 bases. The CDR3 sequence is 14 residues long. CDR1 is SGHTA, CDR2 FQGNSA, per germline. V dropped 1 base and J dropped 3; count of bases not matched to a gene: 2.